A single sample gave rise to the 26 T cell receptor beta chains below, sequenced in a study of blood T cell repertoires in COVID-19. Profiling relied on immunoSEQ multiplex PCR, and the TCRdb table lists in-frame clones only, not all of them. The sample records 130,000 to 150,000 clones, roughly 89% being singletons. Source material: PBMCs or T cells enriched from blood (not recorded which). Receptors were obtained from a woman aged 45-60 years who had been exposed to COVID-19.

V gene TRBV27 combines with J gene TRBJ2-3; D remains ambiguous. Deletions cut 7 bases from V and 0 bases from J, with 8 bases between. The CDR3 sequence is 13 residues long. Germline assignment: CDR1 MNHEY and CDR2 SMNVEV (reference sequence). CDR3 region: CASTHTSTDTQYF. DNA of the CDR3: TGTGCCAGCACCCACACCAGCACAGATACGCAGTATTTT.

The chain uses TRBV7-8 and TRBJ1-4; 7 nucleotides align to TRBD1. This CDR3 contains 16 residues. Germline V CDR1 and CDR2: SGHVS, FQNEAQ. Trimming at V came to 5 bases and at J to 2 bases, leaving 8 bases not matched to a gene. The CDR3 sequence is CASSDPQGSTNEKLFF. CDR3 sequence (DNA): TGTGCCAGCAGCGACCCACAGGGGTCCACTAATGAAAAACTGTTTTTT. Complete variable domain (other parts from reference TRBV7-8 and TRBJ1-4): GAGVSQSPRYKVAKRGQDVALRCDPISGHVSLFWYQQALGQGPEFLTYFQNEAQLDKSGLPSDRFFAERPEGSVSTLKIQRTQQEDSAVYLCASSDPQGSTNEKLFFGSGTQLSVL.

The table lists this clone with a few counts. The chain is built from TRBV6-6 and TRBJ2-7; a weak D match, TRBD2 (5 bases). V shed 0 bases and J shed 4 bases, with 13 bases lying between them. Germline V gives CDR1 MNHNY, CDR2 SVGAGI (reference sequence). The CDR3 is made up of 15 amino acids. The DNA of the CDR3 is TGTGCCAGCAGTTACTCGTTCGGGGTACGGTACGAGCAGTACTTC. Translation: CASSYSFGVRYEQYF.

The chain couples TRBV9 to TRBJ1-1; maybe TRBD1 (6 bases). V was clipped by 2 bases and J by 1 base, with 9 bases between them. The germline V gene encodes CDR1 SGDLS and CDR2 YYNGEE. CDR3 length equals 14 residues. The CDR3 here is CASSVGGQNTEAFF. The CDR3 DNA is TGTGCCAGCAGCGTGGGGGGGCAGAACACTGAAGCTTTCTTT.

V gene TRBV9 combines with J gene TRBJ1-1, with a weak D call TRBD1 (5 bases). Germline CDR1 SGDLS, CDR2 YYNGEE. The CDR3 runs 16 residues. V shed 0 bases and J shed 3 bases, with 15 bases lying between them. CDR3 amino acids: CASSVVSGQGDTEAFF. The CDR3 DNA reads TGTGCCAGCAGCGTAGTGTCAGGGCAGGGTGACACTGAAGCTTTCTTT.

The chain is built from TRBV5-1 and TRBJ2-7, with 12 bases aligning to TRBD2. From germline, CDR1 is SGHRS and CDR2 YFSETQ. V lost 2 bases, J lost 5 bases, and 5 bases stayed unmatched. CDR3 length: 15 amino acids. The CDR3 is CASSLSSGGGDEQYF. The CDR3 region has the DNA TGCGCCAGCAGCTTATCTAGCGGGGGGGGCGACGAGCAGTACTTC.

The V call is TRBV7-4, the J call TRBJ1-2, with 7 nucleotides matching TRBD1. The CDR3 consists of 16 residues. Trimming took 2 bases from V and 4 from J; bases not matched to a gene: 10. From germline, CDR1 is SGHVT and CDR2 SQSDAQ. The CDR3 reads CASSLRGHLDIYGYTF. DNA for the CDR3: TGTGCCAGCAGCTTAAGGGGGCACCTTGACATCTATGGCTACACCTTC.

The chain couples TRBV10-1 to TRBJ2-7; TRBD2 agrees at 10 bases. Germline loops: CDR1 WNHNN, CDR2 SYGVQD (reference sequence). The CDR3 totals 13 residues. Germline trimming cut 7 bases from V and 6 bases from J; bases unmatched to any gene: 6. The DNA for the CDR3 is TGCGCCAGCACCCCCAGCGGGGGGGGCGAGCAGTACTTC. This encodes CASTPSGGGEQYF.

This chain connects TRBV6-5 to TRBJ1-1; the D gene is possibly TRBD1 (5 bases). The CDR3 totals 14 residues. Trimming pared 6 bases from V and 8 bases from J, leaving 19 bases between. Looked up from germline, CDR1 is MNHEY and CDR2 is SVGAGI. This chain's CDR3 is CASRKGLGVEEAFF. The CDR3 DNA is TGTGCCAGCAGAAAGGGACTTGGAGTTGAGGAAGCTTTCTTT.

The chain links TRBV4-3 to TRBJ2-5, with 7 bases that match TRBD1. This CDR3 has 17 amino acids. J gave up 3 bases and V 0 bases, and 10 bases lay outside the gene matches. Per germline, CDR1 LGHNA and CDR2 YSLEER. The CDR3 spells CASSQDGDRDDKETQYF. Here the CDR3 DNA reads TGCGCCAGCAGCCAAGATGGGGACAGAGACGATAAAGAGACCCAGTACTTC.

The rearrangement joins TRBV11-2 to TRBJ2-3; D is perhaps TRBD2 (6 bases). CDR1 is SGHAT and CDR2 is FQNNGV in the germline V gene. The V gene lost 1 base and the J gene lost 0 bases, with 8 bases spanning the gap. The CDR3 runs to 15 residues. CDR3 DNA sequence: TGTGCCAGCAGCTTAGTTCTAGCGAGCACAGATACGCAGTATTTT. It encodes CASSLVLASTDTQYF.

The gene calls are TRBV7-2 and TRBJ2-1; 7 nucleotides agree with TRBD1. Germline CDR1 is SGHTA and CDR2 is FQGNSA. The CDR3 covers 13 residues. V trimming: 4 bases; J trimming: 6 bases; junction bases outside the gene matches: 3. CDR3 protein: CASSWGQFNEQFF. The CDR3 DNA follows: TGTGCCAGCAGCTGGGGACAGTTCAATGAGCAGTTCTTC.

The V call is TRBV4-3, the J call TRBJ1-1, with a weak D call TRBD1 (5 bases). The germline V gene has CDR1 LGHNA and CDR2 YSLEER. V lost 5 bases, J lost 1 base, and 8 bases lay in between. There are 13 residues in the CDR3. CDR3 amino acids: CASSATGNTEAFF. In DNA form, the CDR3 reads TGCGCCAGCAGCGCAACAGGGAACACTGAAGCTTTCTTT.

The chain links TRBV19 to TRBJ1-6; possible D gene TRBD1, 6 bases. This CDR3 is built from 17 residues. V shed 3 bases and J shed 1 base, with 13 bases lying between them. Germline V gene lookup returns CDR1 LNHDA and CDR2 SQIVND (reference sequence). CDR3 sequence: CASSIRQGNSYNSPLHF. The CDR3 region has the DNA TGTGCCAGTAGTATTCGGCAGGGGAATTCCTATAATTCACCCCTCCACTTT.

This chain connects TRBV7-2 to TRBJ2-5; perhaps TRBD1 as D (5 bases). The CDR3 spans 15 residues. CDR1 is SGHTA and CDR2 is FQGNSA in the germline V gene. Trimming stripped 1 base from V and 5 bases from J, with 14 bases between. CDR3 DNA: TGTGCCAGCAGCTTAGATCGGTCCAGGGCGGAGACCCAGTACTTC. Translating gives CASSLDRSRAETQYF.

The genes are TRBV5-1 and TRBJ2-3, with TRBD2 identical over 11 bases. Trimming cost V 10 bases and J 3 bases; bases outside gene matches: 4. This CDR3 comprises 13 residues. The germline V gene encodes CDR1 SGHRS and CDR2 YFSETQ. Written as DNA, the CDR3 is TGCGCCTCGACTAGCGGGATTACAGATACGCAGTATTTT. Translating it yields CASTSGITDTQYF.

This clone appeared once. The CDR3 region has the DNA TGTGCCAGCAGCTTGGTGGGAGACAGGGTAAACACCATATATTTT. Its translation is CASSLVGDRVNTIYF. V gene TRBV5-5 combines with J gene TRBJ1-3; 7 bases align to TRBD1. Losses at the gene ends were 0 bases for V and 6 bases for J; bases not matched to a gene: 6. The CDR3 has 15 amino acids. CDR1 and CDR2 from the germline V gene are SGHKS and YYEKEE (reference sequence).

J is TRBJ2-2 and V is TRBV23-1; the match to TRBD1 covers 10 bases. TRBV23-1 is marked as an open reading frame, function uncertain. The CDR3 runs 20 residues. V trimming: 1 base; J trimming: 4 bases; junction bases outside the gene matches: 15. CDR3 region: CASSQCDRGLQRWVTGELFF. CDR3 coding DNA: TGCGCCAGCAGTCAATGCGACAGGGGGCTTCAACGCTGGGTCACCGGGGAGCTGTTTTTT.

This sequence joins TRBV6-5 and TRBJ1-5; 8 nucleotides line up with TRBD1. The CDR3 length is 14 residues. Germline-derived CDR1 and CDR2 are MNHEY and SVGAGI. J lost 7 bases, V lost 2 bases, and 4 bases had no gene match. The CDR3 sequence: CASSYQGAEQPQHF. In DNA form, the CDR3 reads TGTGCCAGCAGTTACCAGGGGGCTGAGCAGCCCCAGCATTTT.

Note on this clone: Other DNA sequences in this sample translate to the same CDR3. This chain joins TRBV6-2 or TRBV6-3 and TRBJ1-1, with 7 bases that match TRBD1. The CDR3 runs to 13 residues. After removal of 5 bases from V and 2 bases from J, the junction contained 2 bases not matched to a gene. Per the germline V gene, CDR1 is MNHEY and CDR2 is SVGEGT. Here the CDR3 reads CASSRQGNTEAFF. The CDR3 DNA is TGTGCCAGCAGTCGACAGGGAAACACTGAAGCTTTCTTT.

V and J are TRBV28 and TRBJ1-5; D is perhaps TRBD1 (6 bases). Germline V lookup: CDR1 MDHEN, CDR2 SYDVKM. The CDR3 has 16 amino acids. V lost 6 bases and J 7 bases, leaving 22 bases between the germline ends. CDR3 coding DNA: TGTGCCAGCAGCTTGGACAGCCTTATTTACGGACAGCCCCAGCATTTT. Its protein product is CASSLDSLIYGQPQHF.

V is TRBV7-2 and J is TRBJ2-7; TRBD2 agrees at 8 bases. The CDR3 runs 15 residues. V gave up 5 bases and J gave up 5 bases; unmatched junction bases: 11. The germline CDR1 and CDR2 sequences are SGHTA and FQGNSA. CDR3 coding DNA: TGTGCCAGCAGCCCGCGACGGGGGGGAGGGCACGAGCAGTACTTC. It is translated as CASSPRRGGGHEQYF.

The CDR3 region is CASSEWLMNTEAFF. The DNA for the CDR3 is TGTGCCAGCAGTGAATGGCTCATGAACACTGAAGCTTTCTTT. This rearrangement joins TRBV2 to TRBJ1-1; D uncertain. The CDR3 totals 14 residues. The germline V gene has CDR1 SNHLY and CDR2 FYNNEI. The V gene lost 2 bases and the J gene lost 0 bases, with 7 bases spanning the gap.

The V and J genes are TRBV7-2 and TRBJ2-5, with 14 nucleotides matching TRBD2. The V gene's germline CDR1 is SGHTA and CDR2 FQGNSA. The CDR3 extends over 17 amino acids. V lost 4 bases, J lost 3 bases, and 7 bases stayed unmatched. Here the CDR3 DNA reads TGTGCCAGCAGCTACCGACTAGCGGGGGGGCTGGAAGAGACCCAGTACTTC. This sequence encodes CASSYRLAGGLEETQYF.

CDR3: CASSSYRVLNEQFF. The CDR3, as DNA: TGTGCCAGCAGCTCCTACCGGGTCCTTAATGAGCAGTTCTTC. The gene calls are TRBV7-9 and TRBJ2-1; D not resolved. Looked up from germline, CDR1 is SEHNR and CDR2 is FQNEAQ (reference sequence). CDR3 size: 14 residues. Trimming removed 4 bases from V and 7 bases from J, with 14 bases in between.

This rearrangement joins TRBV5-4 to TRBJ1-4; D uncertain. V dropped 4 bases and J dropped 8 bases, with 12 bases sitting between them. Germline loops: CDR1 SGHNT, CDR2 YYREEE (reference sequence). The CDR3 extends over 13 amino acids. CDR3 nucleotide sequence: TGTGCCAGCAGCGATGCGGGTTTAGAAAAACTGTTTTTT. This codes for CASSDAGLEKLFF. The whole variable domain, remainder taken from reference TRBV5-4 and TRBJ1-4, is ETGVTQSPTHLIKTRGQQVTLRCSSQSGHNTVSWYQQALGQGPQFIFQYYREEENGRGNFPPRFSGLQFPNYSSELNVNALELDDSALYLCASSDAGLEKLFFGSGTQLSVL.